Only a few counts were recorded for the clone carrying this T cell receptor (beta chain). Under the authors' procedure: Estimation of nucleated cell counts relied on the amplification of reference gene primers. The assay was immunoSEQ multiplex PCR, and TCRdb's table has in-frame clones only and misses some. D and trimming come from the DNA, and the V and J calls and clone size come from that table. Among about 240,000 clones listed, about 93% were seen once. Germline V gene data show CDR1 as SGHKS and CDR2 as YYEKEE (reference sequence). The CDR3 has 14 residues. V gave up 4 bases and J gave up 4 bases; unmatched junction bases: 7. A Seattle source enrolled patients during active infection and followed them longitudinally. This sample is drawn from a study of blood T cell repertoires in COVID-19. On the study more broadly: Acute and convalescent COVID-19 samples came from the United States, Italy and Spain. From T cells, B-cell-depleted T cells, or PBMCs came the material, which was cDNA or gDNA.

The chain carries TRBV5-5 and TRBJ2-7; 8 nucleotides agree with TRBD1. The sequence derives from a man aged 25-45 years with COVID-19, enrolled during active disease. The specimen was peripheral blood. In nucleotides, the CDR3 is TGTGCCAGCAGCCGCCCACAGGGGGTATACGAGCAGTACTTC. Translation gives CASSRPQGVYEQYF. The full variable domain, its missing parts supplied by reference TRBV5-5 and TRBJ2-7, is DAGVTQSPTHLIKTRGQQVTLRCSPISGHKSVSWYQQVLGQGPQFIFQYYEKEERGRGNFPDRFSARQFPNYSSELNVNALLLGDSALYLCASSRPQGVYEQYFGPGTRLTVT.